These 9 T cell receptor beta chains were all obtained from the same sample, sequenced in a study of T cell responses to AZD1222 COVID-19 vaccine. Produced via immunoSEQ multiplex PCR; TCRdb's table is partial and in-frame only. Among about 92,000 clones listed, 88% were seen once. The source material was peripheral blood, sampled on day 0 of AZD1222 vaccination. Every receptor here comes from an adult in good health.

The chain combines TRBV6-1 with TRBJ1-2; D ambiguous. V dropped 2 bases and J dropped 4 bases, with 8 bases sitting between them. Germline V gives CDR1 MNHNS, CDR2 SASEGT. This CDR3 comprises 13 residues. DNA of the CDR3: TGTGCCAGCAGTGAAAGTGGGATCTATGGCTACACCTTC. The encoded protein is CASSESGIYGYTF.

The rearrangement links TRBV7-9 to TRBJ1-1; 8 bases are shared with TRBD1. V was clipped by 1 base and J by 6 bases; unmatched bases: 4. This CDR3 has 14 amino acids. CDR1 SEHNR and CDR2 FQNEAQ come from the germline V gene (reference sequence). The CDR3 spells CASSLVADRAEAFF. The CDR3 DNA is TGTGCCAGCAGCTTAGTCGCGGACAGGGCTGAAGCTTTCTTT. Based on the CDR3 plus reference TRBV7-9 and TRBJ1-1, the full variable domain is DTGVSQNPRHKITKRGQNVTFRCDPISEHNRLYWYRQTLGQGPEFLTYFQNEAQLEKSRLLSDRFSAERPKGSFSTLEIQRTEQGDSAMYLCASSLVADRAEAFFGQGTRLTVV.

The chain links TRBV27 to TRBJ2-1; no firm D call. Germline V gene data show CDR1 as MNHEY and CDR2 as SMNVEV (reference sequence). Trimming shortened V by 5 bases and J by 6 bases, and 11 bases separated the two germline ends. The CDR3 is made up of 13 amino acids. The CDR3 DNA follows: TGTGCCAGCAGTATAGGGCCTCTCAATGAGCAGTTCTTC. Residues: CASSIGPLNEQFF.

The chain carries TRBV14 and TRBJ1-5; D unclear. The CDR3 length is 13 residues. V shed 2 bases and J shed 7 bases, with 9 bases lying between them. Germline loops: CDR1 SGHDN, CDR2 FVKESK. CDR3 sequence reads: CASSQRHGQPQHF. Here the CDR3 DNA reads TGTGCCAGCAGCCAACGGCACGGACAGCCCCAGCATTTT.

V usage is TRBV6-6 and J usage is TRBJ2-1; 9 nucleotides match TRBD1. V lost 6 bases and J lost 5; bases outside the gene matches: 8. The CDR3 loop spans 15 amino acids. Looked up from germline, CDR1 is MNHNY and CDR2 is SVGAGI (reference sequence). The CDR3 bases are TGTGCCAGCAGCACCGGGACAGGGCCCAACAATGAGCAGTTCTTC. Amino acid sequence: CASSTGTGPNNEQFF.

This clone was counted a few times. The chain joins TRBV4-3 to TRBJ1-2, with D uncertain. V lost 4 bases to trimming and J lost 5 bases, with 11 bases between them. The CDR3 length is 13 residues. CDR1 and CDR2 (germline): LGHNA, YSLEER. The CDR3 reads CASSRTTEYGYTF. The CDR3 DNA reads as TGCGCCAGCAGCCGAACCACGGAGTATGGCTACACCTTC.

The chain uses TRBV6-7 and TRBJ2-3; no clear D gene. TRBV6-7 is labeled an ORF, and its function is uncertain. The CDR3 runs to 8 residues. V lost 9 bases, J lost 7 bases, and 2 bases lay in between. CDR3 residues: CASNTQYF. The CDR3 nucleotides read TGTGCCAGTAATACGCAGTATTTT.

The chain has TRBV5-4 and TRBJ2-7; 8 bases are a match to TRBD1. V was pared by 4 bases and J by 1 base, with 7 bases of the junction left unmatched. This CDR3 has 15 amino acids. In germline, CDR1 is SGHNT, CDR2 YYREEE (reference sequence). The CDR3 here is CASSRDRGQSYEQYF. CDR3 nucleotide sequence: TGTGCCAGCAGCCGTGACAGGGGCCAATCCTACGAGCAGTACTTC.

The chain employs TRBV15 and TRBJ2-2; no firm D call. Germline CDR1 LNHNV, CDR2 YYDKDF (reference sequence). V was pared by 1 base and J by 6 bases, with 9 bases between. This CDR3 comprises 14 residues. The chain's CDR3 is CATSRGVPAGELFF. The CDR3 DNA reads as TGTGCCACCAGCAGAGGAGTCCCCGCCGGGGAGCTGTTTTTT. Filled out from reference TRBV15 and TRBJ2-2, the complete variable domain reads DAMVIQNPRYQVTQFGKPVTLSCSQTLNHNVMYWYQQKSSQAPKLLFHYYDKDFNNEADTPDNFQSRRPNTSFCFLDIRSPGLGDTAMYLCATSRGVPAGELFFGEGSRLTVL.